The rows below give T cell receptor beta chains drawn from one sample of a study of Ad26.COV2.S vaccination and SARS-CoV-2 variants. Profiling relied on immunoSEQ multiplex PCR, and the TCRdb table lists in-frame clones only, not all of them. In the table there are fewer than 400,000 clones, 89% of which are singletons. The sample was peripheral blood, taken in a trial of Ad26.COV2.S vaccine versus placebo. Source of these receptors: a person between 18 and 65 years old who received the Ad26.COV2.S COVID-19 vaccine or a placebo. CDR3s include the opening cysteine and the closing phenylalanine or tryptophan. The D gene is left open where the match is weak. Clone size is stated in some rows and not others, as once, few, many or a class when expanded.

CDR3: CSVEGSGRSQETQYF; DNA: TGCAGCGTTGAGGGTAGCGGGAGGTCCCAAGAGACCCAGTACTTC; D: TRBD2; size: once; J: TRBJ2-5; V: TRBV29-1
CDR3: CASSLVPTGGTEAFF; DNA: TGTGCCAGCAGCTTGGTCCCGACAGGGGGCACTGAAGCTTTCTTT; D: TRBD1; size: NA; J: TRBJ1-1; V: TRBV5-5
CDR3: CASSQDYGLAGEETQYF; DNA: TGTGCCAGCAGCCAAGATTATGGACTAGCGGGAGAAGAGACCCAGTACTTC; D: TRBD2; size: NA; J: TRBJ2-5; V: TRBV3-1/TRBV3-2
CDR3: CASSSGLAGHNEQFF; DNA: TGTGCCAGCAGCTCGGGACTAGCGGGCCACAATGAGCAGTTCTTC; D: TRBD2; size: NA; J: TRBJ2-1; V: TRBV7-9
CDR3: CASRRAASGRKISYEQYF; DNA: TGTGCCAGCAGGCGAGCGGCTAGCGGGAGGAAAATCTCCTACGAGCAGTACTTC; D: TRBD2; size: NA; J: TRBJ2-7; V: TRBV6-6
CDR3: CASNVVAAKNIQYF; DNA: TGTGCCAGCAACGTAGTGGCGGCCAAAAACATTCAGTACTTC; D: NA; size: once; J: TRBJ2-4; V: TRBV7-2
CDR3: CASSTSGNQETQYF; DNA: TGTGCCAGCAGTACCTCAGGGAATCAAGAGACCCAGTACTTC; D: NA; size: NA; J: TRBJ2-5; V: TRBV7-9
CDR3: CASSAPGQATGEQYF; DNA: TGTGCCAGCAGCGCACCGGGACAGGCCACGGGGGAGCAGTACTTC; D: TRBD1; size: NA; J: TRBJ2-7; V: TRBV9
CDR3: CASLVPGQPQETQYF; DNA: TGTGCCAGCCTAGTACCGGGACAACCTCAAGAGACCCAGTACTTC; D: NA; size: once; J: TRBJ2-5; V: TRBV6-4
CDR3: CASSLKGQPQHF; DNA: TGTGCCAGCAGTTTAAAGGGCCAGCCCCAGCATTTT; D: NA; size: NA; J: TRBJ1-5; V: TRBV28
CDR3: CASNQRPLGRWDTEAFF; DNA: TGTGCCAGCAATCAACGACCCCTTGGCCGCTGGGATACTGAAGCTTTCTTT; D: NA; size: once; J: TRBJ1-1; V: TRBV4-2
CDR3: CASSPTAGGGEAFF; DNA: TGTGCCAGCAGCCCGACCGCGGGGGGAGGGGAAGCTTTCTTT; D: NA; size: once; J: TRBJ1-1; V: TRBV3-1/TRBV3-2
CDR3: CASSRDRGQPQHF; DNA: TGTGCCAGCAGCCGGGACAGGGGTCAGCCCCAGCATTTT; D: TRBD1; size: NA; J: TRBJ1-5; V: TRBV7-3
CDR3: CASSQGVTEAFF; DNA: TGTGCCAGCAGTCAGGGAGTCACTGAAGCTTTCTTT; D: NA; size: NA; J: TRBJ1-1; V: TRBV6-2/TRBV6-3
CDR3: CASSYMGPAFF; DNA: TGTGCCAGCAGTTACATGGGTCCGGCTTTCTTT; D: NA; size: NA; J: TRBJ1-1; V: TRBV6-2/TRBV6-3
CDR3: CASSGRTGGGYTF; DNA: TGCGCCAGCAGCGGAAGGACAGGGGGCGGCTACACCTTC; D: TRBD1; size: NA; J: TRBJ1-2; V: TRBV5-1
CDR3: CASRLRGQVNQPQHF; DNA: TGTGCAAGTCGCTTAAGGGGACAGGTAAATCAGCCCCAGCATTTT; D: NA; size: NA; J: TRBJ1-5; V: TRBV12-2
CDR3: CASSQDGREGYEQYF; DNA: TGCGCCAGCAGCCAAGATGGGCGGGAGGGATACGAGCAGTACTTC; D: TRBD2; size: once; J: TRBJ2-7; V: TRBV4-1
CDR3: CASSEDRGTGELFF; DNA: TGTGCCAGCAGTGAGGACAGGGGAACCGGGGAGCTGTTTTTT; D: TRBD1; size: NA; J: TRBJ2-2; V: TRBV27
CDR3: CASTRLDRINQPQHF; DNA: TGTGCCAGCACCCGGCTAGACAGGATCAATCAGCCCCAGCATTTT; D: NA; size: few; J: TRBJ1-5; V: TRBV12-1
CDR3: CATGDYNEQFF; DNA: TGTGCCACCGGGGACTACAATGAGCAGTTCTTC; D: NA; size: NA; J: TRBJ2-1; V: TRBV24-1
CDR3: CASSLGLAYEQYF; DNA: TGCGCCAGCAGCCTGGGACTAGCCTACGAGCAGTACTTC; D: TRBD2; size: NA; J: TRBJ2-7; V: TRBV4-1
CDR3: CASSPISGDSYNEQFF; DNA: TGTGCCAGCAGCCCGATTAGCGGGGATTCCTACAATGAGCAGTTCTTC; D: TRBD2; size: NA; J: TRBJ2-1; V: TRBV7-3
CDR3: CATSREVGLAGEQFF; DNA: TGTGCCACCAGCAGAGAGGTGGGACTAGCGGGGGAGCAGTTCTTC; D: TRBD2; size: NA; J: TRBJ2-1; V: TRBV15
CDR3: CASSWNRDTEAFF; DNA: TGTGCCAGCAGTTGGAACCGGGACACTGAAGCTTTCTTT; D: NA; size: NA; J: TRBJ1-1; V: TRBV12-3/TRBV12-4
CDR3: CASSLYQRRTYNEQFF; DNA: TGTGCCAGCAGTTTATATCAGCGACGGACCTACAATGAGCAGTTCTTC; D: NA; size: NA; J: TRBJ2-1; V: TRBV27
CDR3: CASSPSGRYEQYF; DNA: TGTGCCAGCAGTCCCTCAGGGAGGTACGAGCAGTACTTC; D: NA; size: NA; J: TRBJ2-7; V: TRBV27
CDR3: CASSLVGQPQHF; DNA: TGTGCCAGCAGCTTGGTCGGTCAGCCCCAGCATTTT; D: NA; size: once; J: TRBJ1-5; V: TRBV5-4
CDR3: CASSPRGREIYSQPQHF; DNA: TGTGCCAGTAGTCCTCGGGGCAGGGAAATTTATAGTCAGCCCCAGCATTTT; D: NA; size: NA; J: TRBJ1-5; V: TRBV19
CDR3: CASSLGGHYEQYF; DNA: TGCGCCAGCAGCTTGGGAGGGCACTACGAGCAGTACTTC; D: NA; size: NA; J: TRBJ2-7; V: TRBV5-1
CDR3: CASSIWGQSYQPQHF; DNA: TGTGCCAGTAGTATTTGGGGACAGTCGTATCAGCCCCAGCATTTT; D: TRBD1; size: NA; J: TRBJ1-5; V: TRBV19
CDR3: CASSLPGTGDETQYF; DNA: TGTGCCAGCAGTTTACCGGGGACAGGAGATGAGACCCAGTACTTC; D: TRBD1; size: few; J: TRBJ2-5; V: TRBV28
CDR3: CASSSDHSRSGEQFF; DNA: TGTGCCAGCAGCTCCGACCATAGTCGGTCCGGTGAGCAGTTCTTC; D: NA; size: NA; J: TRBJ2-1; V: TRBV6-2/TRBV6-3
CDR3: CARRPGLAATSTDTQYF; DNA: TGTGCCAGAAGGCCGGGACTAGCGGCCACTAGCACAGATACGCAGTATTTT; D: TRBD2; size: NA; J: TRBJ2-3; V: TRBV5-3
CDR3: CASSLGLFINDEQFF; DNA: TGTGCCAGCAGCCTGGGACTATTTATTAACGATGAGCAGTTCTTC; D: TRBD2; size: few; J: TRBJ2-1; V: TRBV5-5
CDR3: CASSQPGGTEAFF; DNA: TGTGCCAGCAGCCAGCCAGGGGGCACTGAAGCTTTCTTT; D: TRBD1; size: NA; J: TRBJ1-1; V: TRBV14
CDR3: CAWRRTSQGTQYF; DNA: TGTGCCTGGAGAAGGACTAGCCAAGGGACCCAGTACTTC; D: TRBD2; size: NA; J: TRBJ2-5; V: TRBV30
CDR3: CASSFSSGSYNEQFF; DNA: TGTGCCAGCAGCTTTTCTAGCGGATCCTACAATGAGCAGTTCTTC; D: TRBD2; size: NA; J: TRBJ2-1; V: TRBV7-2
CDR3: CASGGPASYNEQFF; DNA: TGTGCCAGCGGCGGACCGGCGTCCTACAATGAGCAGTTCTTC; D: NA; size: NA; J: TRBJ2-1; V: TRBV11-3
CDR3: CASRPGQQETQYF; DNA: TGTGCCAGCCGCCCGGGACAGCAAGAGACCCAGTACTTC; D: TRBD1; size: NA; J: TRBJ2-5; V: TRBV5-4